The entry below gives a single T cell receptor (beta chain) sequence along with its context. Its antigen remains unidentified. At one end the junction does not follow the germline gene, possibly because of a read error. The meaning of the sample's time point label: persistent/refractory GD, antithyroid drugs over 5 years with positive TRAb. For both TCR sequencing and RNA sequencing, RNA was extracted from PBMCs using TRIzol. The diagnosis of Graves' disease followed American Thyroid Association guidelines. The patients came from an endocrinology department in Xi'an, China. Each patient gave approximately 10 milliliters of peripheral blood, collected in an EDTA anticoagulant tube. Ficoll Paque Plus density gradient separation was used to isolate PBMCs, and no further T cell sorting was performed. An Agilent 2100 Bioanalyzer and agarose gel were used to assess RNA quality, and a NanoDrop 2000 was used to measure RNA concentration.

The sample is drawn from a study of regulatory T cells in long-lasting Graves disease (TCRdb year 2021). Background for the entire study: To count as having persistent Graves' disease, a patient had to have received antithyroid drug treatment for over 5 years with TSH receptor autoantibodies remaining persistently positive. TCR sequencing covered 13 persistent and around 20 newly diagnosed Graves' disease patients, around 35 samples in total. The study was conducted in China and was registered as a clinical trial. This study used TCR sequencing and RNA sequencing of peripheral blood to compare persistent Graves' disease patients against newly diagnosed Graves' disease patients. Antithyroid drugs had been taken for approximately 9.7 years on average by persistent Graves' disease patients in the clinical cohort. Findings and caveats that apply to the study as a whole: Compared with newly diagnosed patients, persistent Graves' disease patients had lower TCR Shannon entropy and fewer highly expanded clones, which suggests clonal expansion. Sequencing and analysis were limited to the TCR beta chain. More public clonotypes were shared among persistent patients (2,741) than among newly diagnosed patients (under 1,000). Peripheral blood alone was examined, since thyroid tissue, which constituted the primary lesion, could not be accessed. TRBV28, TRBJ1-2 and TRBJ2-5 were preferentially used in persistent disease, while TRBV20-1 and TRBJ2-1 were favored in newly diagnosed disease. The authors acknowledged the small sample size as a limitation that may reduce accuracy.

CDR1 and CDR2 are drawn from the germline V gene (reference sequence): SEHNR, FQNEAQ. From cysteine to phenylalanine, the CDR3 is 12 amino acids long. Left in the record is the CDR3 DNA by itself, 36 bases read in frame from the first base. Libraries came from multiplex PCR. Sequenced on an Illumina HiSeq 4000. iRepertoire HTBI primers and Arm-PCR amplification of CDR3 regions were used to construct TCR beta libraries. Gel purification was performed on PCR products prior to sequencing. Turning to the authors' computational methods: A total of roughly 65 TRBV and approximately 15 TRBJ segments were identified across samples and were used for gene usage analysis of CDR3 amino acid clonotypes. COPE and FqMerger were used to merge the filtered high-quality paired reads into contigs. BLAST was used to align contigs to the IMGT TRBV, TRBD and TRBJ reference genes, and CDR3 was defined following IMGT. Clonotypes above 0.1% frequency were classified as highly expanded clones. Repertoire diversity was measured by Shannon entropy, and V-J evenness by the Gini coefficient. A clonotype found in more than one individual was treated as public. The public reads were reanalyzed by TCRdb: fastp trimming at Q25, MiXCR alignment, in-frame beta chains only. Rows are combined by CDR3 protein, so each entry shows the most common genes and DNA. The V and J calls follow TCRdb's processing rather than the paper's. The sample profile shows about 470,000 distinct CDR3 sequences; around a fifth of them were found once. The ten largest make up around 7% of the sample.

The chain links TRBV7-9 with TRBJ1-2, with no confident D gene call. The receptor was derived from a female donor with Graves disease. The material was peripheral blood mononuclear cells (PBMCs), obtained when the disease was refractory, from a patient treated with antithyroid drugs. This receptor carries the CDR3 CASSLEPYDYTF. The bases are TGTGCCAGCAGCTTAGAACCCTATGACTACACCTTC.